The clone carrying this T cell receptor (beta chain) was counted between two and nine times. The antigen is undetermined. Individual cDNA molecules were tagged with unique molecular identifiers, the study reported. TCRdb ran MiXCR on the 5' RACE reads and lists one entry per CDR3 protein. Seen here are about 84,000 distinct CDR3 sequences, 9% to 13% observed once, and the top ten hold about 2.7%. These data belong to a study of early T cells in non-severe SARS-CoV-2 infection. Study results and limitations: VDJdb matches were skewed toward anti-spike CD8 T cell responses.

Between the trimmed V and J ends, which lost 4 bases and 5 bases, there was a span of 14 bases. Germline V CDR1 and CDR2: ENHRY, SYGVKD. The CDR3 covers 14 residues. Sequencing was carried out using whole blood. The TCR originated in an adult who was a healthcare worker with PCR-confirmed SARS-CoV-2 infection or an uninfected control (not recorded which). The V gene is TRBV10-3, the J gene TRBJ2-5, with D perhaps TRBD2 (5 bases). DNA for the CDR3: TGTGCCATCAGTGGCCCCGGTTCGGGGGAGACCCAGTACTTC. Residues: CAISGPGSGETQYF.